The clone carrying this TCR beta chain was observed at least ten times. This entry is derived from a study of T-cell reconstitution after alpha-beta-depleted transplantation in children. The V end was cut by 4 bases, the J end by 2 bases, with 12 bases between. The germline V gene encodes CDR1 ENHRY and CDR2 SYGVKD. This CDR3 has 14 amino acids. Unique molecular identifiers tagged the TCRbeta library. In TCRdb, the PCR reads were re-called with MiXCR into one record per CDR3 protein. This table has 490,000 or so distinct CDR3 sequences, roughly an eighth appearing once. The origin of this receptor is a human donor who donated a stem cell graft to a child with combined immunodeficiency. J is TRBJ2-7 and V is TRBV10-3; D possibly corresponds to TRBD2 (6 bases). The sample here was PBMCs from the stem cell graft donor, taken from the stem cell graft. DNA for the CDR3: TGTGCCATCAGTGCCGGGACTCCCCCCTACGAGCAGTACTTC. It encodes CAISAGTPPYEQYF.